The sequence of this T cell receptor beta chain was determined in a study of control samples from healthy donors and cancer patients. The protocol was immunoSEQ multiplex PCR, while the TCRdb copy is restricted to in-frame clones and leaves out a portion. The repertoire consists of about 67,000 clones, with 70% to 90% occurring once and the leading ten covering under 3%. The V gene lost 8 bases and the J gene lost 0 bases, with 14 bases spanning the gap. Germline CDR1 and CDR2: MNHEY and SMNVEV (reference sequence). The CDR3 is 15 amino acids. This clone is medium-sized. The origin of this receptor is a woman in her fifties or sixties with head and neck cancer. The rearrangement uses TRBV27 and TRBJ1-5; D gene ambiguous. The source material was PBMCs. The CDR3 protein is CASAFRTDSNQPQHF. Written as DNA, the CDR3 is TGTGCCAGCGCATTTAGGACGGATAGCAATCAGCCCCAGCATTTT.